These 22 T cell receptor beta chains were all obtained from the same sample, sequenced in a study of OX40 agonist ivuxolimab in advanced cancers. This table comes from immunoSEQ multiplex PCR, and its TCRdb copy is limited to in-frame clones, with some not included. This repertoire shows about 80,000 clones, 90% to 95% found once; its top ten account for approximately 0.7%. Sequencing used CD4+ or CD8+ T cells sorted from blood, obtained in a trial of the OX40 agonist ivuxolimab. The origin of the receptors is an adult with an advanced solid tumor such as melanoma, head and neck, liver or kidney cancer.

The gene calls are TRBV5-6 and TRBJ2-3; D not certain. This CDR3 has 14 residues. Trimming shortened V by 4 bases and J by 5 bases, and 14 bases separated the two germline ends. Germline V lookup: CDR1 SGHDT, CDR2 YYEEEE. The CDR3 loop is CASSLQTPVDTQYF. CDR3 coding DNA: TGTGCCAGCAGCCTCCAGACCCCTGTAGATACGCAGTATTTT.

As DNA, the CDR3 is TGCGCCAGCAGCTTGGTCCTGGGTGAGAGGCGTAATACTAATGAGCAGTTCTTC. Protein product: CASSLVLGERRNTNEQFF. This chain uses TRBV5-1 with TRBJ2-1; no clear D. Trimming pared 0 bases from V and 7 bases from J, leaving 23 bases between. Germline CDR1 is SGHRS and CDR2 is YFSETQ. The CDR3 runs to 18 residues.

V usage is TRBV7-2 and J usage is TRBJ2-7; D unresolved. The CDR3 runs to 13 residues. The V and J ends lost 2 bases and 4 bases respectively, with 9 bases between them. Germline CDR1 is SGHTA and CDR2 is FQGNSA. The CDR3 DNA sequence: TGTGCCAGCAGCTTATGGTTGTTTTACGAGCAGTACTTC. Protein product: CASSLWLFYEQYF.

The chain links TRBV7-2 to TRBJ2-1, with D perhaps matching TRBD2 (5 bases). Germline assignment: CDR1 SGHTA and CDR2 FQGNSA. The CDR3 has 12 amino acids. V was cut by 5 bases and J by 10 bases, with 12 bases left in between. The CDR3 loop is CASSPRLFEQFF. The DNA for the CDR3 is TGTGCCAGCAGCCCCCGACTATTCGAGCAGTTCTTC.

The chain employs TRBV30 and TRBJ1-1; 8 bases line up with TRBD1. Trimming cost V 5 bases and J 1 base; bases outside gene matches: 3. Germline V CDR1 and CDR2: GTSNPN, SVGIG (reference sequence). This CDR3 comprises 13 residues. CDR3 DNA sequence: TGTGCCTGGGGACAGGGCGGGAACACTGAAGCTTTCTTT. Encoded protein: CAWGQGGNTEAFF.

V and J are TRBV28 and TRBJ2-7; 7 positions match TRBD1. The V gene's germline CDR1 is MDHEN and CDR2 SYDVKM. With V trimmed by 3 bases and J by 2 bases, 7 bases remained unmatched. CDR3 length equals 15 residues. In DNA, the CDR3 is TGTGCCAGCAGTTTCCCGGGGACAGCAGCCTACGAGCAGTACTTC. It codes for CASSFPGTAAYEQYF. The whole variable domain, remainder taken from reference TRBV28 and TRBJ2-7, is DVKVTQSSRYLVKRTGEKVFLECVQDMDHENMFWYRQDPGLGLRLIYFSYDVKMKEKGDIPEGYSVSREKKERFSLILESASTNQTSMYLCASSFPGTAAYEQYFGPGTRLTVT.

The chain recombines TRBV4-2 with TRBJ1-1; 9 nucleotides agree with TRBD1. Germline values: CDR1 LGHNA, CDR2 YNFKEQ. This CDR3 is 23 amino acids long. J gave up 0 bases and V 4 bases, and 27 bases lay outside the gene matches. The CDR3 sequence: CASSREWQTGGLIQTEMNTEAFF. The CDR3 DNA reads TGTGCCAGCAGCCGCGAATGGCAAACAGGGGGCCTAATCCAGACAGAAATGAACACTGAAGCTTTCTTT.

The V and J genes are TRBV11-2 and TRBJ2-1; the match to TRBD2 covers 10 bases. V shed 3 bases, J shed 3 bases, and the junction held 5 bases outside the gene matches. The germline V gene has CDR1 SGHAT and CDR2 FQNNGV. The CDR3 contains 16 residues. The CDR3 bases are TGTGCCAGCAGCTTCCGTCTAGCGGGAGACTACAATGAGCAGTTCTTC. This gives the protein CASSFRLAGDYNEQFF.

This rearrangement joins TRBV28 to TRBJ2-7; 7 nucleotides line up with TRBD1. J gave up 3 bases and V 5 bases, and 1 base lay outside the gene matches. The CDR3 sequence is 12 residues long. From germline, CDR1 is MDHEN and CDR2 SYDVKM. CDR3 sequence: CASSRDSYEQYF. In DNA, the CDR3 is TGTGCCAGCAGTCGGGACAGCTACGAGCAGTACTTC.

The table lists this clone with a few counts. The chain combines TRBV30 with TRBJ1-5; D remains unclear. The CDR3 extends over 13 amino acids. The V and J ends lost 1 base and 4 bases respectively, with 8 bases between them. CDR1 is GTSNPN, CDR2 SVGIG, per germline (reference sequence). CDR3 in DNA: TGTGCCTGGAGTGGTGGAATGAATCAGCCCCAGCATTTT. It translates to CAWSGGMNQPQHF.

As concerns this clone: Other DNA sequences within the sample encode an identical CDR3. The chain has TRBV2 and TRBJ2-3, with D unclear. CDR3 length equals 12 residues. Per the germline V gene, CDR1 is SNHLY and CDR2 is FYNNEI. V was cut by 5 bases and J by 0 bases, with 3 bases left in between. The CDR3 protein is CASSPSTDTQYF. CDR3 sequence (DNA): TGTGCCAGCAGTCCCAGCACAGATACGCAGTATTTT.

The chain combines TRBV7-9 with TRBJ2-5; D tentatively fits TRBD1 or TRBD2 (6 bases each). Trimming took off 1 base at V and 5 bases at J, with 14 bases between the two ends. This CDR3 contains 15 residues. Germline V gene lookup returns CDR1 SEHNR and CDR2 FQNEAQ (reference sequence). The CDR3 bases are TGTGCCAGCAGCTTAGGTCGGGGGCGCGGGGAGACCCAGTACTTC. Its protein is CASSLGRGRGETQYF.

The J gene is TRBJ2-2, the V gene TRBV18; D is unresolved. Deletions cut 2 bases from V and 1 base from J, with 5 bases between. Per the germline V gene, CDR1 is KGHSH and CDR2 is LQKENI. The CDR3 has 14 residues. The CDR3 spells CASSPTQNTGELFF. The CDR3 nucleotides are TGTGCCAGCTCACCAACACAGAACACCGGGGAGCTGTTTTTT.

In its sample, this clone was seen a few times. V gene TRBV29-1 combines with J gene TRBJ2-1, with 9 bases lining up with TRBD2. The V gene end was trimmed by 1 base and the J gene end by 4 bases; junction bases not matched to a gene: 2. From germline, CDR1 is SQVTM and CDR2 ANQGSEA. The length of the CDR3 is 14 residues. CDR3 sequence: CSVEGGRGYNEQFF. CDR3 in DNA: TGCAGCGTTGAAGGCGGGAGGGGGTACAATGAGCAGTTCTTC.

CDR3 coding DNA: TGTGCCAGCAGAGAAAAACTAGCGGGACAGGGAGAGCAGTACTTC. Amino acids: CASREKLAGQGEQYF. The V call is TRBV7-2, the J call TRBJ2-7, with a tentative D call TRBD2 (10 bases). The CDR3 runs 15 residues. V dropped 6 bases and J dropped 7 bases, with 22 bases sitting between them. Germline loops: CDR1 SGHTA, CDR2 FQGNSA.

The V gene is TRBV7-9, the J gene TRBJ2-3, with 9 bases that match TRBD2. Germline V gives CDR1 SEHNR, CDR2 FQNEAQ (reference sequence). V lost 6 bases, J lost 1 base, and 5 bases stayed unmatched. The CDR3 has 15 residues. CDR3 DNA: TGTGCCAGCAGGTTGGGACTAGCCGGCACAGATACGCAGTATTTT. It is translated as CASRLGLAGTDTQYF.

The rearrangement joins TRBV9 to TRBJ2-3; 9 positions match TRBD1. Germline CDR1 SGDLS, CDR2 YYNGEE. This CDR3 has 14 amino acids. J lost 3 bases, V lost 4 bases, and 3 bases had no gene match. In nucleotides, the CDR3 is TGTGCCAGCAGCCTGGGACAGGGAACAGATACGCAGTATTTT. It codes for CASSLGQGTDTQYF. Complete variable domain (other parts from reference TRBV9 and TRBJ2-3): DSGVTQTPKHLITATGQRVTLRCSPRSGDLSVYWYQQSLDQGLQFLIQYYNGEERAKGNILERFSAQQFPDLHSELNLSSLELGDSALYFCASSLGQGTDTQYFGPGTRLTVL.

This sequence joins TRBV5-4 and TRBJ1-2; D is uncertain. Germline V lookup: CDR1 SGHNT, CDR2 YYREEE (reference sequence). The V end lost 3 bases, the J end lost 3 bases, and 9 bases lay between the germline ends. The CDR3 spans 13 residues. In DNA, the CDR3 is TGTGCCAGCAGCTCGAATCCCCACTATGGCTACACCTTC. Translation: CASSSNPHYGYTF.

The chain joins TRBV6-6 to TRBJ1-5; tentatively, D is TRBD1 (6 bases). The CDR3 has 13 residues. Trimming cost V 4 bases and J 9 bases, with 13 bases left between them. CDR1 MNHNY and CDR2 SVGAGI come from the germline V gene (reference sequence). This chain's CDR3 is CASSWDTQRPQHF. In DNA form, the CDR3 reads TGTGCCAGCAGTTGGGACACCCAGAGGCCCCAGCATTTT.

The chain employs TRBV27 and TRBJ2-2, with 8 bases matching TRBD2. Unmatched junction bases numbered 12, after V lost 6 bases and J lost 6 bases. The CDR3 contains 16 residues. Germline V gene lookup returns CDR1 MNHEY and CDR2 SMNVEV (reference sequence). Here the CDR3 DNA reads TGTGCCAGCAGGCGCATTAGCGGGATGGGTTCCGGGGAGCTGTTTTTT. Its protein is CASRRISGMGSGELFF.

The genes are TRBV7-9 and TRBJ2-5; D perhaps matches TRBD2 (6 bases). Germline V CDR1 and CDR2: SEHNR, FQNEAQ (reference sequence). Between the trimmed V and J ends, which lost 5 bases and 4 bases, there was a span of 14 bases. The CDR3 extends over 14 amino acids. The chain's CDR3 is CASSVSGAGETQYF. The CDR3 bases are TGTGCCAGCAGCGTTAGCGGAGCGGGAGAGACCCAGTACTTC. The full variable domain, its missing parts supplied by reference TRBV7-9 and TRBJ2-5, is DTGVSQNPRHKITKRGQNVTFRCDPISEHNRLYWYRQTLGQGPEFLTYFQNEAQLEKSRLLSDRFSAERPKGSFSTLEIQRTEQGDSAMYLCASSVSGAGETQYFGPGTRLLVL.

The J gene is TRBJ2-7, the V gene TRBV29-1, with 8 bases identical to TRBD2. After removal of 2 bases from V and 5 bases from J, the junction contained 11 bases not matched to a gene. The CDR3 extends over 15 amino acids. Germline CDR1 is SQVTM and CDR2 is ANQGSEA. The CDR3 coding sequence is TGCAGCGTTGAACGCTCGTTAGCGGGACGGGACGAGCAGTACTTC. Its translation: CSVERSLAGRDEQYF.